This entry lists 22 T cell receptor beta chains sequenced from one sample in a study of CD8 T cells in Susac syndrome (dated by TCRdb to about 2019). Library construction relied on the immunoSEQ multiplex PCR assay. RNA was extracted with the RNeasy kit and roughly 0.5 to 1 ug was reverse transcribed using random hexamers. Using fastp at Q25 and MiXCR, TCRdb reprocessed the public reads and kept productive beta chains. Here each entry gathers all rows of one CDR3 protein and keeps the most common genes and DNA. This sample comprises under 200,000 distinct CDR3 sequences, 95% of them detected only once. About 0.15% of the sample goes to the ten largest clones. Material: CD8+ T cells from PBMCs. The receptor set was obtained from a human donor with multiple sclerosis.

The chain recombines TRBV27 with TRBJ2-3, with 10 positions matching TRBD2. The trim removed 5 bases at V and 2 bases at J, leaving 13 bases unmatched. This CDR3 contains 18 residues. CDR1 MNHEY and CDR2 SMNVEV come from the germline V gene (reference sequence). CDR3 in DNA: TGTGCCAGCAGTCCCTTCACCTCGAGCGGGGGGGCCACAGATACGCAGTATTTT. Its translation is CASSPFTSSGGATDTQYF.

This chain uses TRBV30 with TRBJ2-5; a possible D gene is TRBD2 (6 bases). This CDR3 region has 16 residues. CDR1 and CDR2 from the germline V gene are GTSNPN and SVGIG (reference sequence). Between the trimmed V and J ends, which lost 0 bases and 3 bases, there was a span of 17 bases. The CDR3 DNA sequence: TGTGCCTGGAGTGTAAATGCAGGGACTTTCAAAGAGACCCAGTACTTC. It encodes CAWSVNAGTFKETQYF.

The chain is built from TRBV20-1 and TRBJ2-4; 12 nucleotides match TRBD2. CDR3 length: 16 amino acids. CDR1 is DFQATT and CDR2 is SNEGSKA in the germline V gene (reference sequence). Losses at the gene ends were 2 bases for V and 5 bases for J; bases not matched to a gene: 7. DNA of the CDR3: TGCAGTGCTAGAACTCGGACTAGCGGGACCCAAAACATTCAGTACTTC. As protein: CSARTRTSGTQNIQYF.

The V and J genes are TRBV18 and TRBJ1-1; D might be TRBD1 (5 bases). Deletions cut 4 bases from V and 4 bases from J, with 10 bases between. In germline, CDR1 is KGHSH, CDR2 LQKENI. There are 13 residues in the CDR3. This CDR3 is CASSRRGSTEAFF. The CDR3 DNA is TGTGCCAGCTCACGCCGGGGCAGCACTGAAGCTTTCTTT.

The V and J genes are TRBV3-1 and TRBJ2-7, with D hard to call. The germline V gene has CDR1 LGHDT and CDR2 YNNKEL (reference sequence). CDR3 length: 13 residues. The germline V and J ends were trimmed by 1 base and 7 bases, with 11 bases remaining between them. CDR3 nucleotides: TGTGCCAGCAGCCAAGTGCCGCGCCGGGAGCAGTACTTC. This gives the protein CASSQVPRREQYF.

The chain has TRBV5-5 and TRBJ2-2; D gene unclear. Trimming left V 7 bases short and J 10 bases short, with 11 bases between. CDR1 and CDR2 from the germline V gene are SGHKS and YYEKEE (reference sequence). The CDR3 is made up of 11 amino acids. The CDR3 sequence: CASQTGVELFF. The CDR3, as DNA: TGTGCCAGCCAAACCGGCGTGGAGCTGTTTTTT. The complete variable domain, with remaining parts taken from reference TRBV5-5 and TRBJ2-2, reads DAGVTQSPTHLIKTRGQQVTLRCSPISGHKSVSWYQQVLGQGPQFIFQYYEKEERGRGNFPDRFSARQFPNYSSELNVNALLLGDSALYLCASQTGVELFFGEGSRLTVL.

V and J are TRBV20-1 and TRBJ1-2; maybe TRBD1 (5 bases). The germline V gene has CDR1 DFQATT and CDR2 SNEGSKA (reference sequence). This CDR3 comprises 13 residues. Deletions cut 4 bases from V and 1 base from J, with 10 bases between. The CDR3 protein is CSAIDRVNYGYTF. The CDR3 DNA reads TGCAGTGCTATCGACAGAGTTAACTATGGCTACACCTTC.

This clonotype appeared a single time. The chain has TRBV28 and TRBJ2-1; D is unclear. The CDR3 extends over 15 amino acids. Trimming took off 7 bases at V and 3 bases at J, with 16 bases between the two ends. Germline V lookup: CDR1 MDHEN, CDR2 SYDVKM. The CDR3 DNA sequence: TGTGCCAGCAAACCCCTGGGCCCCGACTACAATGAGCAGTTCTTC. Translation: CASKPLGPDYNEQFF.

The chain recombines TRBV11-2 with TRBJ2-7; D might be TRBD2 (5 bases). This CDR3 region has 15 residues. The V end lost 1 base, the J end lost 3 bases, and 13 bases lay between the germline ends. CDR1 is SGHAT and CDR2 is FQNNGV in the germline V gene. The CDR3 region is CASSLGFGDRYEQYF. The CDR3 DNA reads TGTGCCAGCAGCTTAGGTTTCGGGGATCGCTACGAGCAGTACTTC. The complete variable domain, with remaining parts taken from reference TRBV11-2 and TRBJ2-7, reads EAGVAQSPRYKIIEKRQSVAFWCNPISGHATLYWYQQILGQGPKLLIQFQNNGVVDDSQLPKDRFSAERLKGVDSTLKIQPAKLEDSAVYLCASSLGFGDRYEQYFGPGTRLTVT.

This chain connects TRBV5-1 to TRBJ2-1; TRBD2 agrees at 8 bases. Germline CDR1 is SGHRS and CDR2 is YFSETQ. V lost 0 bases, J lost 5 bases, and 7 bases stayed unmatched. This CDR3 region has 16 residues. For the CDR3, the DNA is TGCGCCAGCAGCTTGGCCCTAACGGGAGGGCACAATGAGCAGTTCTTC. Protein: CASSLALTGGHNEQFF.

The chain uses TRBV27 and TRBJ2-1, with a tentative D call TRBD2 (6 bases). The germline V and J ends were trimmed by 7 bases and 13 bases, with 14 bases remaining between them. Germline lookup yields CDR1 MNHEY and CDR2 SMNVEV (reference sequence). This CDR3 has 11 residues. The chain's CDR3 is CASKLGLHQFF. The CDR3 DNA reads TGTGCCAGCAAGCTGGGACTTCACCAGTTCTTC.

The gene calls are TRBV15 and TRBJ1-5; D gene ambiguous. This CDR3 is 15 amino acids long. V was shortened by 5 bases and J by 5 bases, with 16 bases between the two germline ends. Per germline, CDR1 LNHNV and CDR2 YYDKDF (reference sequence). Here the CDR3 DNA reads TGTGCCACCAGCCCTATACGGGTTAGGGATCAGCCCCAGCATTTT. It is translated as CATSPIRVRDQPQHF.

The chain has TRBV7-9 and TRBJ2-7; D may match TRBD1 or TRBD2 (5 bases each). Germline V gene data show CDR1 as SEHNR and CDR2 as FQNEAQ (reference sequence). Trimming shortened V by 4 bases and J by 3 bases, and 10 bases separated the two germline ends. This CDR3 is built from 13 residues. The CDR3 nucleotides read TGTGCCAGCAGCTCGGGGCATTTCTACGAGCAGTACTTC. As protein: CASSSGHFYEQYF.

V usage is TRBV4-1 and J usage is TRBJ2-4, with a tentative D call TRBD2 (5 bases). The CDR3 length is 16 residues. V dropped 3 bases and J dropped 0 bases, with 12 bases sitting between them. CDR1 and CDR2 (germline): MGHRA, YSYEKL. This CDR3 reads CASSHTEDLAKNIQYF. In DNA, the CDR3 is TGCGCCAGCAGCCACACGGAGGATCTAGCCAAAAACATTCAGTACTTC.

This chain links TRBV15 with TRBJ2-1, with 8 bases fitting TRBD1. V shed 4 bases and J 4 bases; nucleotides not matched to a gene: 3. The germline V gene encodes CDR1 LNHNV and CDR2 YYDKDF (reference sequence). The length of the CDR3 is 14 residues. The CDR3 DNA is TGTGCCACCAGCAAAGGGACAGGTTACAATGAGCAGTTCTTC. It is translated as CATSKGTGYNEQFF.

The chain has TRBV27 and TRBJ2-1; 7 bases are shared with TRBD1. The CDR3 contains 16 residues. J gave up 5 bases and V 5 bases, and 12 bases lay outside the gene matches. Germline V lookup: CDR1 MNHEY, CDR2 SMNVEV (reference sequence). The CDR3: CASSTYTGVRDNEQFF. The CDR3 DNA is TGTGCCAGCAGTACCTATACAGGGGTTAGGGACAATGAGCAGTTCTTC.

The gene calls are TRBV27 and TRBJ1-1; perhaps TRBD1 as D (6 bases). The CDR3 is 14 residues long. V was cut by 8 bases and J by 1 base, with 14 bases left in between. Looked up from germline, CDR1 is MNHEY and CDR2 is SMNVEV (reference sequence). The CDR3 region is CASSRSGQNTEAFF. CDR3 nucleotides: TGTGCCAGCTCTCGCTCGGGACAGAACACTGAAGCTTTCTTT.

The chain carries TRBV2 and TRBJ1-6; perhaps TRBD1 as D (5 bases). Trimming cost V 8 bases and J 9 bases, with 14 bases left between them. Germline CDR1 and CDR2: SNHLY and FYNNEI. The length of the CDR3 is 13 residues. The chain's CDR3 is CASVTAWGSPLHF. CDR3 sequence (DNA): TGTGCCAGCGTGACAGCTTGGGGTTCACCCCTCCACTTT.

V and J are TRBV30 and TRBJ2-7; D is uncertain. Germline lookup yields CDR1 GTSNPN and CDR2 SVGIG (reference sequence). The CDR3 runs 13 residues. Deletions cut 4 bases from V and 2 bases from J, with 12 bases between. CDR3 DNA sequence: TGTGCCTGGACCCAAGTTGGAGCCTACGAGCAGTACTTC. It is translated as CAWTQVGAYEQYF.

The chain couples TRBV5-1 to TRBJ1-2, with D unclear. Trimming stripped 0 bases from V and 2 bases from J, with 8 bases between. Germline V gives CDR1 SGHRS, CDR2 YFSETQ. CDR3 length: 14 amino acids. Here the CDR3 reads CASSLDGENYGYTF. CDR3 sequence (DNA): TGCGCCAGCAGCTTGGACGGGGAGAACTATGGCTACACCTTC.

The V gene is TRBV15, the J gene TRBJ1-5; D might be TRBD1 (5 bases). With 3 bases removed from V and 10 bases from J, the gap between germline ends came to 19 bases. From germline, CDR1 is LNHNV and CDR2 YYDKDF (reference sequence). The CDR3 sequence is 15 residues long. The CDR3 region has the DNA TGTGCCACCAGCAGCAGAGGTGGGGCCATGGAACCCCAGCATTTT. Residues: CATSSRGGAMEPQHF.

J is TRBJ2-3 and V is TRBV4-1; unclear D gene. Germline CDR1 is MGHRA and CDR2 is YSYEKL. Trimming took 4 bases from V and 6 from J, leaving 8 bases between them. The CDR3 spans 12 residues. CDR3 in DNA: TGCGCCAGCAGCCTCTTCGGGGATACGCAGTATTTT. This gives the protein CASSLFGDTQYF.